These 32 T cell receptor beta chains originate from one sample sequenced in a study of blood T cell repertoires in COVID-19. Here immunoSEQ multiplex PCR was the method, and the copy in TCRdb shows in-frame clones only, minus some. This sample has roughly 160,000 clones, with roughly four fifths found just once. The sample comprised PBMCs or T cells enriched from blood (not recorded which). The receptors shown here come from a middle-aged man who had recovered from COVID-19.

The V gene is TRBV5-1, the J gene TRBJ2-7, with 7 bases aligning to TRBD2. The CDR3 is 16 amino acids. Germline lookup yields CDR1 SGHRS and CDR2 YFSETQ. V shed 4 bases, J shed 3 bases, and the junction held 13 bases outside the gene matches. The CDR3 DNA sequence: TGCGCCAGCAGCCGGCGAGGGTCTAGCGGAGACTACGAGCAGTACTTC. Amino acid sequence: CASSRRGSSGDYEQYF.

The gene calls are TRBV7-9 and TRBJ1-1; weak D call: TRBD1 (5 bases). The germline V gene encodes CDR1 SEHNR and CDR2 FQNEAQ (reference sequence). CDR3 length: 12 amino acids. V shed 1 base and J shed 8 bases, with 8 bases lying between them. The CDR3 DNA is TGTGCCAGCAGCTTAGTGCAGGGAGAAGCTTTCTTT. It specifies CASSLVQGEAFF.

The chain combines TRBV5-1 with TRBJ2-7; 9 positions agree with TRBD1. The V segment lost 3 bases and the J segment 6 bases; nucleotides outside the gene matches: 4. The germline gives CDR1 SGHRS, CDR2 YFSETQ. The CDR3 runs 13 residues. The CDR3, as DNA: TGCGCCAGCAGCTCGGGACAGGGATTCGAGCAGTACTTC. Translated: CASSSGQGFEQYF.

The CDR3 DNA reads TGTGCCAGCAGCTTATGGACCCGGGACCTCCACTTT. Its protein product is CASSLWTRDLHF. This rearrangement joins TRBV11-2 to TRBJ1-6, with D unclear. Trimming removed 2 bases at V and 15 bases at J, with 11 bases between. CDR1 is SGHAT, CDR2 FQNNGV, per germline. This CDR3 contains 12 residues.

The chain employs TRBV28 and TRBJ2-4, with 16 bases aligning to TRBD2. Trimming cost V 6 bases and J 3 bases; bases outside gene matches: 8. This CDR3 has 18 residues. Germline CDR1 and CDR2: MDHEN and SYDVKM. The CDR3 spells CASREAGTSGGDKNIQYF. The CDR3 nucleotides read TGTGCCAGCAGGGAGGCCGGGACTAGCGGGGGGGACAAAAACATTCAGTACTTC.

The chain has TRBV4-1 and TRBJ2-5; tentatively, D is TRBD2 (5 bases). Per the germline V gene, CDR1 is MGHRA and CDR2 is YSYEKL. V was pared by 4 bases and J by 1 base, with 16 bases between. The CDR3 is made up of 16 amino acids. The CDR3 region has the DNA TGCGCCAGCAGCCCATCGACGGGGAACATCCAAGAGACCCAGTACTTC. It is translated as CASSPSTGNIQETQYF.

The J gene is TRBJ1-5, the V gene TRBV19, with D uncertain. This CDR3 comprises 14 residues. V was pared by 2 bases and J by 2 bases, with 7 bases between. Germline-derived CDR1 and CDR2 are LNHDA and SQIVND (reference sequence). DNA of the CDR3: TGTGCCAGTAGTATAACGCAGGGCAATCAGCCCCAGCATTTT. Its translation is CASSITQGNQPQHF.

This chain joins TRBV24-1 and TRBJ2-3, with TRBD2 identical over 11 bases. J gave up 4 bases and V 5 bases, and 7 bases lay outside the gene matches. The CDR3 runs 16 residues. Germline V CDR1 and CDR2: KGHDR, SFDVKD. In DNA form, the CDR3 reads TGTGCCACCAGTGGACATAGCGGGGGGGACCCAGATACGCAGTATTTT. Translation: CATSGHSGGDPDTQYF.

This chain links TRBV5-4 with TRBJ2-3; D perhaps matches TRBD2 (5 bases). Germline V gives CDR1 SGHNT, CDR2 YYREEE (reference sequence). The V end lost 0 bases, the J end lost 2 bases, and 10 bases lay between the germline ends. This CDR3 comprises 15 residues. CDR3 residues: CASSLAQTTTDTQYF. DNA for the CDR3: TGTGCCAGCAGCTTGGCACAGACTACCACAGATACGCAGTATTTT.

The chain uses TRBV20-1 and TRBJ1-6, with D possibly being TRBD1 (6 bases). From germline, CDR1 is DFQATT and CDR2 SNEGSKA (reference sequence). CDR3 length equals 16 residues. Trimming stripped 3 bases from V and 6 bases from J, with 18 bases between. In DNA, the CDR3 is TGCAGTGCTAGTCACCCCGGACAGCTTAGTAATTCACCCCTCCACTTT. It specifies CSASHPGQLSNSPLHF.

The J gene is TRBJ1-2, the V gene TRBV5-4, with D perhaps matching TRBD1 (6 bases). CDR1 is SGHNT and CDR2 is YYREEE in the germline V gene (reference sequence). CDR3 length equals 14 residues. Deletions cut 0 bases from V and 3 bases from J, with 9 bases between. The CDR3 region has the DNA TGTGCCAGCAGCTTGGCCGCAGGGGACTATGGCTACACCTTC. The encoded protein is CASSLAAGDYGYTF.

As to this clone: At one of its ends the junction is not consistent with the germline gene, which may arise from a read error. This chain links TRBV9 with TRBJ2-1; 15 positions agree with TRBD2. The CDR3 consists of 13 residues. Germline CDR1 is SGDLS and CDR2 is YYNGEE. The CDR3 nucleotides read TGTGCCAGCAGCCGAGGACTAGCGGGGGGGCCTCTCTTC. As protein: CASSRGLAGGPLF. Full variable domain (rest looked up from reference TRBV9 and TRBJ2-1): DSGVTQTPKHLITATGQRVTLRCSPRSGDLSVYWYQQSLDQGLQFLIQYYNGEERAKGNILERFSAQQFPDLHSELNLSSLELGDSALYFCASSRGLAGGPLFGPGTRLTVL.

The chain employs TRBV10-3 and TRBJ1-2; D is uncertain. CDR1 ENHRY and CDR2 SYGVKD come from the germline V gene. Trimming left V 3 bases short and J 2 bases short, with 10 bases between. The CDR3 covers 14 residues. CDR3 sequence: CAISDMRGNYGYTF. In nucleotides, the CDR3 is TGTGCCATCAGTGATATGCGGGGAAACTATGGCTACACCTTC.

The sample holds one count of this clone. The V and J genes are TRBV7-9 and TRBJ1-3; D unclear. The CDR3 covers 14 residues. The germline V gene encodes CDR1 SEHNR and CDR2 FQNEAQ (reference sequence). V lost 5 bases and J lost 0, with 8 bases in between. The CDR3 protein is CASSPTGSGNTIYF. The DNA for the CDR3 is TGTGCCAGCAGCCCGACGGGCTCTGGAAACACCATATATTTT.

The chain's CDR3 is CASRRGDQGKIQRKAFF. The CDR3 bases are TGCGCCAGCAGACGAGGGGACCAGGGGAAAATACAGAGGAAAGCTTTCTTT. The chain recombines TRBV5-1 with TRBJ1-1, with a possible D match to TRBD1 (6 bases). The CDR3 runs to 17 residues. The V end lost 5 bases, the J end lost 9 bases, and 29 bases lay between the germline ends. Per germline, CDR1 SGHRS and CDR2 YFSETQ.

The V call is TRBV7-3, the J call TRBJ2-1; perhaps TRBD2 as D (6 bases). This CDR3 region has 13 residues. CDR1 and CDR2 from the germline V gene are SGHTA and FQGTGA. Between the trimmed V and J ends, which lost 1 base and 12 bases, there was a span of 13 bases. The CDR3 loop is CASSLMRDGGQFF. The CDR3 coding sequence is TGTGCCAGCAGCTTAATGCGGGACGGAGGGCAGTTCTTC. The full variable domain, its missing parts supplied by reference TRBV7-3 and TRBJ2-1, is GAGVSQTPSNKVTEKGKYVELRCDPISGHTALYWYRQSLGQGPEFLIYFQGTGAADDSGLPNDRFFAVRPEGSVSTLKIQRTERGDSAVYLCASSLMRDGGQFFGPGTRLTVL.

This clone is a singleton in its sample. The V call is TRBV5-6, the J call TRBJ1-2; D is perhaps TRBD1 (6 bases). This CDR3 spans 12 amino acids. Per germline, CDR1 SGHDT and CDR2 YYEEEE. V lost 4 bases to trimming and J lost 7 bases, with 11 bases between them. CDR3 sequence (DNA): TGTGCCAGCAGCCCGCTACAGGGTGGCTACACCTTC. This translates into CASSPLQGGYTF. Looking up the rest from reference TRBV5-6 and TRBJ1-2 gives the full variable domain: DAGVTQSPTHLIKTRGQQVTLRCSPKSGHDTVSWYQQALGQGPQFIFQYYEEEERQRGNFPDRFSGHQFPNYSSELNVNALLLGDSALYLCASSPLQGGYTFGSGTRLTVV.

The CDR3 DNA reads TGTGCCACCAGCGAAAGGGGGAACTCCTACAATGAGCAGTTCTTC. This sequence encodes CATSERGNSYNEQFF. V usage is TRBV15 and J usage is TRBJ2-1, with D possibly matching TRBD1 (6 bases). The CDR3 contains 15 residues. Per germline, CDR1 LNHNV and CDR2 YYDKDF (reference sequence). V dropped 5 bases and J dropped 0 bases, with 11 bases sitting between them.

The chain recombines TRBV12-3 or TRBV12-4 with TRBJ1-5; D may be TRBD1 (5 bases). This CDR3 has 12 residues. Trimming left V 6 bases short and J 7 bases short, with 10 bases between. CDR3 residues: CASRRQLQPQHF. The CDR3 bases are TGTGCCAGCAGACGACAGTTACAGCCCCAGCATTTT.

This CDR3 is CASSTGQSDTQYF. CDR3 coding DNA: TGTGCCAGCAGCACGGGACAGTCAGATACGCAGTATTTT. The rearrangement uses TRBV7-2 and TRBJ2-3; 7 bases map to TRBD1. This CDR3 has 13 residues. Trimming took 5 bases from V and 4 from J; bases not matched to a gene: 3. Looked up from germline, CDR1 is SGHTA and CDR2 is FQGNSA.

The chain joins TRBV6-5 to TRBJ1-2; D is undetermined. Trimming stripped 2 bases from V and 6 bases from J, with 13 bases between. Germline assignment: CDR1 MNHEY and CDR2 SVGAGI. This CDR3 spans 14 amino acids. For the CDR3, the DNA is TGTGCCAGCAGTTACGGAGTAGGGAGCCATGGCTACACCTTC. This encodes CASSYGVGSHGYTF.

This clone was detected a few times. The V and J genes are TRBV11-2 and TRBJ2-5; 8 bases match TRBD2. Trimming removed 1 base from V and 14 bases from J; junction bases left unmatched: 9. This CDR3 has 13 amino acids. Germline-derived CDR1 and CDR2 are SGHAT and FQNNGV. The DNA for the CDR3 is TGTGCCAGCAGCTTAGGCGGACTAGCCGGCCAATACTTC. Translated: CASSLGGLAGQYF. The variable domain in full, with the rest retrieved from reference TRBV11-2 and TRBJ2-5, is EAGVAQSPRYKIIEKRQSVAFWCNPISGHATLYWYQQILGQGPKLLIQFQNNGVVDDSQLPKDRFSAERLKGVDSTLKIQPAKLEDSAVYLCASSLGGLAGQYFGPGTRLLVL.

The rearrangement links TRBV6-1 to TRBJ1-5; D remains unclear. This CDR3 has 16 amino acids. The germline gives CDR1 MNHNS, CDR2 SASEGT. Trimming removed 2 bases from V and 0 bases from J, with 11 bases in between. For the CDR3, the DNA is TGTGCCAGCAGTGAATGGTCAGGAGGTAGCAATCAGCCCCAGCATTTT. Its protein is CASSEWSGGSNQPQHF.

This clone was detected only a few times. This chain's CDR3 is CAMGRGNNEQFF. The DNA of the CDR3 is TGTGCCATGGGGCGGGGCAACAATGAGCAGTTCTTC. The J gene is TRBJ2-1, the V gene TRBV10-3, with D perhaps TRBD2 (6 bases). CDR1 ENHRY and CDR2 SYGVKD come from the germline V gene. Deletions cut 9 bases from V and 5 bases from J, with 11 bases between. This CDR3 has 12 amino acids.

This chain joins TRBV13 and TRBJ2-1, with TRBD2 matching over 7 bases. CDR3 length: 13 amino acids. The germline V gene has CDR1 PRHDT and CDR2 FYEKMQ (reference sequence). V gave up 5 bases and J gave up 5 bases; unmatched junction bases: 3. The CDR3 bases are TGTGCCAGCAGCGAGCGGGGAGACAATGAGCAGTTCTTC. Its translation: CASSERGDNEQFF.

This sequence joins TRBV28 and TRBJ2-2, with a weak D call TRBD2 (5 bases). The V gene's germline CDR1 is MDHEN and CDR2 SYDVKM. CDR3 length equals 15 residues. Trimming left V 3 bases short and J 6 bases short, with 14 bases between. DNA of the CDR3: TGTGCCAGCAGTTTGTCGGCCGGGGTCCCCGGGGAGCTGTTTTTT. Protein product: CASSLSAGVPGELFF.

This chain joins TRBV2 and TRBJ1-6; maybe TRBD1 (5 bases). Germline V gene data show CDR1 as SNHLY and CDR2 as FYNNEI. This CDR3 is built from 14 residues. V was pared by 7 bases and J by 6 bases, with 13 bases between. The CDR3: CASTLAGSNSPLHF. CDR3 bases: TGTGCCAGCACCTTGGCAGGGTCTAATTCACCCCTCCACTTT.

This chain links TRBV18 with TRBJ1-4, with TRBD1 matching over 7 bases. The trim removed 0 bases at V and 3 bases at J, leaving 4 bases unmatched. The CDR3 totals 16 residues. The germline V gene encodes CDR1 KGHSH and CDR2 LQKENI. Written as DNA, the CDR3 is TGTGCCAGCTCACCACCGACAGGGCTACCTAATGAAAAACTGTTTTTT. This translates into CASSPPTGLPNEKLFF.

CDR3 sequence: CASSPVTVFDEQFF. DNA of the CDR3: TGTGCCAGTAGCCCGGTCACAGTATTCGATGAGCAGTTCTTC. The V call is TRBV19, the J call TRBJ2-1; D is ambiguous. Germline CDR1 reads LNHDA; CDR2 reads SQIVND (reference sequence). CDR3 length: 14 amino acids. Trimming shortened V by 6 bases and J by 8 bases, and 17 bases separated the two germline ends.

The chain has TRBV19 and TRBJ1-5; TRBD1 agrees at 10 bases. V gave up 6 bases and J gave up 8 bases; unmatched junction bases: 19. Germline V gene data show CDR1 as LNHDA and CDR2 as SQIVND (reference sequence). This CDR3 has 18 residues. The CDR3 region is CASRIRQGAQQGGKPQHF. The CDR3, as DNA: TGTGCCAGTAGAATAAGACAGGGGGCGCAACAAGGAGGTAAGCCCCAGCATTTT.

The chain carries TRBV4-1 and TRBJ1-5; maybe TRBD1 (6 bases). Germline V CDR1 and CDR2: MGHRA, YSYEKL. This CDR3 is 15 amino acids long. The V gene lost 4 bases and the J gene lost 1 base, with 11 bases spanning the gap. This CDR3 reads CASSPGVWSNQPQHF. CDR3 DNA: TGCGCCAGCAGCCCAGGGGTCTGGAGCAATCAGCCCCAGCATTTT.

A single count supports this clone. This chain uses TRBV6-1 with TRBJ1-5; 8 nucleotides line up with TRBD1. Germline loops: CDR1 MNHNS, CDR2 SASEGT. This CDR3 has 15 residues. Germline trimming cut 6 bases from V and 6 bases from J; bases unmatched to any gene: 10. The CDR3 DNA reads as TGTGCCAGCAGCTTCCGGACAGGGTGGGGTCAGCCCCAGCATTTT. Residues: CASSFRTGWGQPQHF.